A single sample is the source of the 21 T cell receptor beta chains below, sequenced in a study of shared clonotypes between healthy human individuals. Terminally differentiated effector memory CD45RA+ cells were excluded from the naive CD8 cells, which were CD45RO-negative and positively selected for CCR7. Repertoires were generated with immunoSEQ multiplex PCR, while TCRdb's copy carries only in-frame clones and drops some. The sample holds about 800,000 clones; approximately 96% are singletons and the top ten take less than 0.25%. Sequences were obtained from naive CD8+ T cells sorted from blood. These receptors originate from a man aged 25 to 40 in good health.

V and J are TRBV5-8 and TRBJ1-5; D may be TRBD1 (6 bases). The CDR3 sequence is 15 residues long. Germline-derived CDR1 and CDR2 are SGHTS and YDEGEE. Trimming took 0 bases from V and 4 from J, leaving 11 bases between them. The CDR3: CASSLGQAPNQPQHF. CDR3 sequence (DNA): TGTGCCAGCAGCTTGGGACAGGCTCCAAATCAGCCCCAGCATTTT.

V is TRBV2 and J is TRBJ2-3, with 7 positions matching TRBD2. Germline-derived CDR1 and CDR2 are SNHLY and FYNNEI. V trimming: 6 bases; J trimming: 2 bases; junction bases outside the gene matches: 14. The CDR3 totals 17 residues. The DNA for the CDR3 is TGTGCCAGCAGCGATGGACGGGGAGGGAGTTACACAGATACGCAGTATTTT. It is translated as CASSDGRGGSYTDTQYF.

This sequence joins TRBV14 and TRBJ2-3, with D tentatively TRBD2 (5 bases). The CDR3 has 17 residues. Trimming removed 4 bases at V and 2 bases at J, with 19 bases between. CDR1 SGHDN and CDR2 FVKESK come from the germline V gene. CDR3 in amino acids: CASSLPGAVQNTDTQYF. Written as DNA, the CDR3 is TGTGCCAGCAGCCTACCCGGAGCGGTCCAGAACACAGATACGCAGTATTTT. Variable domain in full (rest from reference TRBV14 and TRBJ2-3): EAGVTQFPSHSVIEKGQTVTLRCDPISGHDNLYWYRRVMGKEIKFLLHFVKESKQDESGMPNNRFLAERTGGTYSTLKVQPAELEDSGVYFCASSLPGAVQNTDTQYFGPGTRLTVL.

The CDR3 DNA reads as TGTGCCAGTAGTATGAGGATGGGGACTTTCACTAGCACAGATACGCAGTATTTT. The encoded protein is CASSMRMGTFTSTDTQYF. The chain has TRBV19 and TRBJ2-3, with a tentative D call TRBD2 (6 bases). Germline assignment: CDR1 LNHDA and CDR2 SQIVND (reference sequence). Trimming left V 3 bases short and J 0 bases short, with 19 bases between. The length of the CDR3 is 18 residues.

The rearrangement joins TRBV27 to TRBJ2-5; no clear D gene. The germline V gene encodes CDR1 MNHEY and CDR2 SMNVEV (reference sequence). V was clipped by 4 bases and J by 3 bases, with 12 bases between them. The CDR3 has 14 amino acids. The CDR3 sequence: CASSSLEVKETQYF. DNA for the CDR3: TGTGCCAGCAGTTCCTTAGAGGTTAAAGAGACCCAGTACTTC.

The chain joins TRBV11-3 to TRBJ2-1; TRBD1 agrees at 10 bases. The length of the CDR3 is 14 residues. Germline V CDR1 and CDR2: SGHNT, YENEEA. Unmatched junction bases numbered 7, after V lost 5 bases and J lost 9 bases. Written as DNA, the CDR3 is TGTGCCAGCAGCGCTAGGACAGGGGGTCTTGAGCAGTTCTTC. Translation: CASSARTGGLEQFF.

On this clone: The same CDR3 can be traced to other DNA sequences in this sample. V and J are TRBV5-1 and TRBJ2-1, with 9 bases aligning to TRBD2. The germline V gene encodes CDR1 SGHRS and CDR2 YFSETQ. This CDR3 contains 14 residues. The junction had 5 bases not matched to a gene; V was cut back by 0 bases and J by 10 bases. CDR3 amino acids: CASSLGLAGNEQFF. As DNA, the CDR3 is TGCGCCAGCAGCTTGGGTCTAGCGGGAAACGAGCAGTTCTTC. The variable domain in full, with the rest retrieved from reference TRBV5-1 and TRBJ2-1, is KAGVTQTPRYLIKTRGQQVTLSCSPISGHRSVSWYQQTPGQGLQFLFEYFSETQRNKGNFPGRFSGRQFSNSRSEMNVSTLELGDSALYLCASSLGLAGNEQFFGPGTRLTVL.

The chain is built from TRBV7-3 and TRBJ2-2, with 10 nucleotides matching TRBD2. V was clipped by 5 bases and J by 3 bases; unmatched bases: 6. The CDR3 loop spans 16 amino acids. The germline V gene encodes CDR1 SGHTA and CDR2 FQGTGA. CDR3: CASSPRAGGHTGELFF. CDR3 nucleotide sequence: TGTGCCAGCAGCCCACGAGCGGGAGGGCACACCGGGGAGCTGTTTTTT.

Here the CDR3 DNA reads TGTGCCAGCAGTTACGACCGGGACAGGGGATCCGATACGCAGTATTTT. Its protein product is CASSYDRDRGSDTQYF. This rearrangement joins TRBV28 to TRBJ2-3; 10 nucleotides align to TRBD1. CDR1 and CDR2 (germline): MDHEN, SYDVKM. With 4 bases clipped from V and 6 bases from J, the junction kept 10 bases outside the gene matches. The CDR3 has 16 residues.

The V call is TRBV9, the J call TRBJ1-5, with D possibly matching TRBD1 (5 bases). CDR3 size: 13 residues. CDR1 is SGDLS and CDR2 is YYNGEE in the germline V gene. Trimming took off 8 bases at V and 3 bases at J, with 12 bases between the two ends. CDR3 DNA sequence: TGTGCCAGTGGGGGGGTCCTCAATCAGCCCCAGCATTTT. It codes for CASGGVLNQPQHF.

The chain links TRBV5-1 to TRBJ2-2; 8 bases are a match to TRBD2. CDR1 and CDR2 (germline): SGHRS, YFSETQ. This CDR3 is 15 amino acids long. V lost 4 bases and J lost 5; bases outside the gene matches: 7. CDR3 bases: TGCGCCAGCAGCGGGACTAGTCCCGCTACCGGGGAGCTGTTTTTT. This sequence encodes CASSGTSPATGELFF.

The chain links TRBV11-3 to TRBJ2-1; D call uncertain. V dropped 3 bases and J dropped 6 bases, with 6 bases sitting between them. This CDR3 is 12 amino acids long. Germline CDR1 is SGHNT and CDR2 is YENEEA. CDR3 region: CASSFDRNEQFF. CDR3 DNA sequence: TGTGCCAGCAGCTTTGACCGCAATGAGCAGTTCTTC.

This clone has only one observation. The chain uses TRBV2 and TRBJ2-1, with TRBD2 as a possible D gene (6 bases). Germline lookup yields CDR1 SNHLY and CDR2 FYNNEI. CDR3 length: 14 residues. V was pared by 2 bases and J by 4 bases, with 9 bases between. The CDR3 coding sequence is TGTGCCAGCAGTGAATCTGGGACTTACAATGAGCAGTTCTTC. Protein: CASSESGTYNEQFF.

DNA of the CDR3: TGTGCCAGCAGCTTGGCCAGCACCTACGAGCAGTACTTC. It specifies CASSLASTYEQYF. The chain joins TRBV5-4 to TRBJ2-7; no firm D call. V was clipped by 0 bases and J by 2 bases, with 6 bases between them. The CDR3 covers 13 residues. The germline gives CDR1 SGHNT, CDR2 YYREEE (reference sequence).

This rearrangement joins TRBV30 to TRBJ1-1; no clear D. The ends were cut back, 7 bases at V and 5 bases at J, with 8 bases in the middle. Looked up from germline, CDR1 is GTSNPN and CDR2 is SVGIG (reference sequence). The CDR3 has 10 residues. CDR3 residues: CASTKTEAFF. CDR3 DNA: TGTGCCTCGACAAAAACTGAAGCTTTCTTT.

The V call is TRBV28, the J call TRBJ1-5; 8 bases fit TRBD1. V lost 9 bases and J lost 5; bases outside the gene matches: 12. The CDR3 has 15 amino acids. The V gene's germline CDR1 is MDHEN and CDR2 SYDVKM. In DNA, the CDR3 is TGTGCCAGTACAGAGACCGGGACAGGTGATCAGCCCCAGCATTTT. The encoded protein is CASTETGTGDQPQHF.

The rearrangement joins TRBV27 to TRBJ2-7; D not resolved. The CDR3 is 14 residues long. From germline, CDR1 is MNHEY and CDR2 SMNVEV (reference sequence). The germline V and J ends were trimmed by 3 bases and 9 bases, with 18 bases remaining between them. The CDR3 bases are TGTGCCAGCAGTTTTCTAGGTCAGAGATCGGGGCAGTACTTC. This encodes CASSFLGQRSGQYF.

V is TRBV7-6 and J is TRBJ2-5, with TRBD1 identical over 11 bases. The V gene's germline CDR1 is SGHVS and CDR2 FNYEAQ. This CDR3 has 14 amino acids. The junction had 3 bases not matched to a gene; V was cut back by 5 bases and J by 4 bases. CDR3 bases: TGTGCCAGCAGCCAGGGACAGGGGGGAGAGACCCAGTACTTC. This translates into CASSQGQGGETQYF.

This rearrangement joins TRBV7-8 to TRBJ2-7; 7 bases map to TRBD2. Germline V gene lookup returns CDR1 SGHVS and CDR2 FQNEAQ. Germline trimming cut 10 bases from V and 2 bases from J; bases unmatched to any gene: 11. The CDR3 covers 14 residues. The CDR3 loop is CAIRAGEGPYEQYF. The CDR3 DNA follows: TGTGCCATCCGAGCTGGGGAGGGTCCCTACGAGCAGTACTTC.

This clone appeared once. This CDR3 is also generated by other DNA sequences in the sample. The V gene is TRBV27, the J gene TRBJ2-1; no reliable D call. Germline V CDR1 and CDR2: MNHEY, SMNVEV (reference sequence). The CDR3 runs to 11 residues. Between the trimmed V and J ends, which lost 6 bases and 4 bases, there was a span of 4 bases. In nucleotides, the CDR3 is TGTGCCAGCAGGCGGTACAATGAGCAGTTCTTC. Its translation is CASRRYNEQFF.

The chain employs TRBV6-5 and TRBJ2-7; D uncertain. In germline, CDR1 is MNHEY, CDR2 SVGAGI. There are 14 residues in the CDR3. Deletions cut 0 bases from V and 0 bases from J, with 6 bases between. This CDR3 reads CASSYSGYSYEQYF. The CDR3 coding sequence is TGTGCCAGCAGTTACTCAGGCTACTCCTACGAGCAGTACTTC.